The T cell receptor beta chain under discussion was sequenced for a study of shared clonotypes between healthy human individuals. Study conclusions and caveats: Rarefaction demonstrated incomplete sorted-subset sequencing despite large depth.

Naivety among CD8 cells was defined by CD45RO negativity and positive CCR7 selection, thereby excluding terminally differentiated effector memory CD45RA+ cells. At a deep level, the assay was run. Each cell subset's genomic DNA was divided evenly among several immunoSEQ plates. Under the authors' procedure: Filtering was not the same, since immunoSEQ gave junction-only sequences without quality scores. Method: immunoSEQ multiplex PCR; TCRdb's copy keeps in-frame clones and lacks some. For V, J and clone size, that table is used; D and trimming come from the DNA. The sample lists more than 600,000 clones, about 90% occurring once. Concerning this clone: The antigen remains undetermined. Relative to the germline gene, one junction end is altered; a read error may explain this.

CDR1 is LNHNV, CDR2 YYDKDF, per germline (reference sequence). The CDR3 consists of 13 residues. The source is a man aged 30-40 years in good health. The sample taken for sequencing was naive CD8+ T cells sorted from blood. J is TRBJ1-3 and V is TRBV15, with 7 bases that match TRBD1. CDR3 in amino acids: CATSRYRGSTIYF. The CDR3, as DNA: TGTGCCACCAGCAGATACAGGGGAAGCACCATATATTTT.